The clone carrying this T cell receptor (beta chain) was seen a few times. This entry comes from a study of neoadjuvant anti-PD-1 for oral cavity cancer. As for the study in general: Patients without progression received a fourth nivolumab dose around day 43, then surgical resection on days 50-56.

Method: immunoSEQ multiplex PCR; TCRdb's copy keeps in-frame clones and lacks some. The sample contains 14,000 or so clones, roughly four fifths of which appear only once. The CDR3 loop spans 14 amino acids. V was cut by 6 bases and J by 1 base, with 11 bases left in between. Germline loops: CDR1 MNHEY, CDR2 SMNVEV (reference sequence). Described time point: after neoadjuvant nivolumab, at surgical resection. The TCR comes from a person aged 35 to 85 with oral cavity squamous cell carcinoma. The sample consisted of PBMCs, taken after nivolumab (anti-PD-1) treatment. V is TRBV27 and J is TRBJ2-3; D not resolved. The CDR3 nucleotides are TGTGCCAGCAGCCTAAGCTGGGGCACAGATACGCAGTATTTT. It specifies CASSLSWGTDTQYF.